The rows below give T cell receptor beta chains drawn from one sample of a study of shared clonotypes between healthy human individuals. Profiling relied on immunoSEQ multiplex PCR, and the TCRdb table lists in-frame clones only, not all of them. The data contain hundreds of thousands of clones, approximately 96% of them seen just once; the ten biggest clones take up less than 0.13%. Input material: naive CD8+ T cells sorted from blood. Every receptor here comes from a young woman in good health. Both conserved end residues are part of each CDR3. D genes are given only for firm matches. Rows may omit the clone size; those that give it use once, few, many or a size class.

v_gene: TRBV11-2
j_gene: TRBJ2-7
abundance: NA
d_gene: TRBD2
CDR3aa: CASSARLAGAQSSYEQYF
CDR3nt: TGTGCCAGCAGTGCACGACTAGCGGGAGCCCAGAGTTCCTACGAGCAGTACTTC

v_gene: TRBV27
j_gene: TRBJ1-2
abundance: once
d_gene: TRBD1
CDR3aa: CASSLRQGYGYTF
CDR3nt: TGTGCCAGCAGCCTTAGACAGGGTTACGGCTACACCTTC

v_gene: TRBV29-1
j_gene: TRBJ1-1
abundance: NA
d_gene: NA
CDR3aa: CSVGGETEAFF
CDR3nt: TGCAGCGTTGGGGGGGAGACTGAAGCTTTCTTT

v_gene: TRBV7-8
j_gene: TRBJ1-1
abundance: NA
d_gene: NA
CDR3aa: CASSLGTVEAFF
CDR3nt: TGTGCCAGCAGCTTAGGAACGGTTGAAGCTTTCTTT

v_gene: TRBV4-1
j_gene: TRBJ2-7
abundance: NA
d_gene: TRBD2
CDR3aa: CASSPGTSGVYEQYF
CDR3nt: TGCGCCAGCAGCCCGGGGACTAGCGGAGTCTACGAGCAGTACTTC

v_gene: TRBV28
j_gene: TRBJ1-1
abundance: once
d_gene: TRBD1
CDR3aa: CASSHNRGTEAFF
CDR3nt: TGTGCCAGCAGCCACAACAGGGGGACTGAAGCTTTCTTT

v_gene: TRBV28
j_gene: TRBJ2-3
abundance: NA
d_gene: NA
CDR3aa: CASSTFPTSTDTQYF
CDR3nt: TGTGCCAGCAGTACCTTTCCGACTAGCACAGATACGCAGTATTTT

v_gene: TRBV7-9
j_gene: TRBJ2-7
abundance: NA
d_gene: TRBD1
CDR3aa: CASRSGTGAYEQYF
CDR3nt: TGTGCCAGCAGGTCCGGGACAGGGGCCTACGAGCAGTACTTC

v_gene: TRBV15
j_gene: TRBJ1-2
abundance: NA
d_gene: NA
CDR3aa: CATTEPTGLHGYTF
CDR3nt: TGTGCCACTACGGAACCAACAGGTTTACATGGCTACACCTTC

v_gene: TRBV19
j_gene: TRBJ1-5
abundance: NA
d_gene: NA
CDR3aa: CASSTQGPLVQPQHF
CDR3nt: TGTGCCAGTAGTACCCAGGGGCCCCTCGTTCAGCCCCAGCATTTT

v_gene: TRBV7-9
j_gene: TRBJ1-1
abundance: NA
d_gene: NA
CDR3aa: CASSRQAGRNTEAFF
CDR3nt: TGTGCCAGCAGTCGACAGGCAGGGAGGAACACTGAAGCTTTCTTT

v_gene: TRBV25-1
j_gene: TRBJ1-1
abundance: NA
d_gene: TRBD1
CDR3aa: CASSDRGPLTNTEAFF
CDR3nt: TGTGCCAGCAGTGACAGGGGGCCCTTAACGAACACTGAAGCTTTCTTT

v_gene: TRBV27
j_gene: TRBJ1-1
abundance: NA
d_gene: TRBD1
CDR3aa: CASSGDRGLGTEAFF
CDR3nt: TGTGCCAGCAGTGGGGACAGGGGGCTTGGCACTGAAGCTTTCTTT

v_gene: TRBV4-1
j_gene: TRBJ1-5
abundance: NA
d_gene: NA
CDR3aa: CASSQADTSNQPQHF
CDR3nt: TGCGCCAGCAGCCAGGCGGATACAAGCAATCAGCCCCAGCATTTT

v_gene: TRBV28
j_gene: TRBJ2-1
abundance: once
d_gene: NA
CDR3aa: CASSLIASSSYNEQFF
CDR3nt: TGTGCCAGCAGCTTGATAGCCTCCAGCTCCTACAATGAGCAGTTCTTC

v_gene: TRBV2
j_gene: TRBJ2-5
abundance: once
d_gene: TRBD1
CDR3aa: CASSVRDSQETQYF
CDR3nt: TGTGCCAGCAGTGTTAGGGACAGCCAAGAGACCCAGTACTTC

v_gene: TRBV11-2
j_gene: TRBJ2-5
abundance: NA
d_gene: NA
CDR3aa: CASSLGVAGQVETQYF
CDR3nt: TGTGCCAGCAGCTTAGGGGTAGCGGGACAGGTGGAGACCCAGTACTTC

v_gene: TRBV9
j_gene: TRBJ1-3
abundance: NA
d_gene: NA
CDR3aa: CASSPLTASSSGNTIYF
CDR3nt: TGTGCCAGCAGCCCCCTGACAGCTTCGAGCTCTGGAAACACCATATATTTT

v_gene: TRBV23-1
j_gene: TRBJ2-5
abundance: once
d_gene: TRBD2
CDR3aa: CASGARDRVFLAGGLEVQETQYF
CDR3nt: TGCGCCAGCGGGGCTCGGGACAGGGTCTTTCTAGCGGGAGGTCTAGAGGTCCAAGAGACCCAGTACTTC

v_gene: TRBV27
j_gene: TRBJ2-3
abundance: NA
d_gene: NA
CDR3aa: CASSLYRGTSNTQYF
CDR3nt: TGTGCCAGCAGTTTGTACAGAGGCACATCAAATACGCAGTATTTT